This TCR beta chain was recorded in a study of blood T cell repertoires in COVID-19 (dated by TCRdb to 2020 to 2022). About the full investigation: Samples from collaborators originated in the United States, Italy and Spain and spanned both the acute and convalescent phases of COVID-19. The prospective study material was composed of cDNA or gDNA derived from T cells, B-cell-depleted T cells, or PBMCs. Deeply sampled blood TCRbeta repertoires from subjects exposed to, actively infected with, or recovered from COVID-19 were included in the dataset. A freely available public database, intended as a resource for researchers studying the immune response to SARS-CoV-2, is where the repertoires were released. Where available, HLA class I and class II types were obtained from metadata supplied by the sample provider rather than from assay-based typing. Samples came from the ongoing ImmuneRACE study (first 160 participants) plus 1,254 subjects from 6 global collaborators. Sample metadata almost always included a de-identified subject ID, COVID-19 status, age in years and sex.

Whole blood was collected in K2EDTA tubes by collaborating institutions according to the institutions' own protocols. For TCRbeta analysis, collaborators shipped samples in one of three forms: frozen whole blood, isolated PBMCs, or DNA extracted from either of those sample types. Study-wide conclusions, independent of this receptor: The quantity of clinical and demographic metadata differed by source and by participant and was supplied without curation.

This clone was recorded only once. What antigen it recognizes has not been identified. No much larger clone exists at a distance of one base, and base qualities are not known. V lost 5 bases and J lost 9 bases, and the count of bases not matched to a germline gene is 16. Counted from cysteine to phenylalanine, this CDR3 has 17 amino acids. The sequence is cut down to CDR3 DNA, 51 bases in frame from base 1. Based on the germline V gene, the CDR1 and CDR2 sequences are LGHNA and YNFKEQ. The immunoSEQ Assay, a bias-controlled multiplex PCR, was used to amplify TCRbeta CDR3 regions from genomic DNA. The authors processed their data as follows. Within the assay, amplification of reference gene primers was used to estimate how many nucleated cells each sample contained. To quantify the absolute abundance of each unique TCRbeta CDR3 rearrangement, sequence reads were collapsed and filtered. Productive Simpson clonality was computed per sample as the square root of Simpson's diversity index over productive rearrangements. TCRdb mirrors the immuneACCESS table, restricted to in-frame sequences. Some clones are absent from its copies; in checked studies, under half trace to an unresolved V gene, and the reason for the others is unknown. V and J calls and clone size follow that table, whereas D and trimming were derived from the DNA. The table for this sample lists 200,000 to 250,000 clones; 88% of them were counted only once. 1.5% of the sample is held by the ten biggest clonotypes.

Sequencing was done on a sample of peripheral blood. The chain is made from TRBV4-2 and TRBJ1-6, and TRBD1 aligns with 7 junction nucleotides. The source of this sequence is a man younger than 35 with active or convalescent COVID-19. The CDR3 reads as follows: CASSGPGDRVVFSPLHF. The nucleotide sequence reads TGTGCCAGCAGCGGCCCGGGCGACAGGGTAGTGTTTTCACCCCTCCACTTT.